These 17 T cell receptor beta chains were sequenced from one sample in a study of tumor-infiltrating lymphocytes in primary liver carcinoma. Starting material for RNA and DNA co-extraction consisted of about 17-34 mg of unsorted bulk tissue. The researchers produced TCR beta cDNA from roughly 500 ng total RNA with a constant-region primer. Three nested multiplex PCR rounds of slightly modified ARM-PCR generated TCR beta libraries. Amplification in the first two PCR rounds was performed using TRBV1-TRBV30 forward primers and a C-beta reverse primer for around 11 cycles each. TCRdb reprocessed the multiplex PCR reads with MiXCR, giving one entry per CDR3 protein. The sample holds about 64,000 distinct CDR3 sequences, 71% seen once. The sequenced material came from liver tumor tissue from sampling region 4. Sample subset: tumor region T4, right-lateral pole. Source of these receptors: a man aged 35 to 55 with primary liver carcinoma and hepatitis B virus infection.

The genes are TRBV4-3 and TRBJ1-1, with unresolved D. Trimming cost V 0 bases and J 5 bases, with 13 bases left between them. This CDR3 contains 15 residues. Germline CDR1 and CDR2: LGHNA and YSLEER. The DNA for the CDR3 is TGCGCCAGCAGCCAAGAGTTCGGGAAAAGAACTGAAGCTTTCTTT. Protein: CASSQEFGKRTEAFF.

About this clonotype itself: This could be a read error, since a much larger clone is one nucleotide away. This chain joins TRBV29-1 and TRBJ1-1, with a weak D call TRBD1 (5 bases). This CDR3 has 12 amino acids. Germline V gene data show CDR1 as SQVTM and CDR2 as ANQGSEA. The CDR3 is CSAIGQVTVAFF. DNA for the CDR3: TGCAGCGCCATCGGACAAGTGACTGTAGCTTTCTTT.

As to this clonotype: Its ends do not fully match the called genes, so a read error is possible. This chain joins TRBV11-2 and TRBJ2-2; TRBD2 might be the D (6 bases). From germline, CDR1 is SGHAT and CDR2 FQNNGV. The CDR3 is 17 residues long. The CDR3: CTSSLELGGANTEELFF. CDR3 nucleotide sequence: TGTACCAGCAGCTTAGAACTAGGAGGGGCGAACACCGAGGAGCTGTTTTTT.

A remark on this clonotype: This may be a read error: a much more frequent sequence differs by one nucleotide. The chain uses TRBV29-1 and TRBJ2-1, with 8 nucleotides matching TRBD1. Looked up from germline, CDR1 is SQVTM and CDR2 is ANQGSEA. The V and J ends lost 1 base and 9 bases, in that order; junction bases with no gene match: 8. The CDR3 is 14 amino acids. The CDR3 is CSVEVIQGASEQFF. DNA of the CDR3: TGCAGCGTTGAAGTGATCCAGGGGGCGAGTGAGCAGTTCTTC.

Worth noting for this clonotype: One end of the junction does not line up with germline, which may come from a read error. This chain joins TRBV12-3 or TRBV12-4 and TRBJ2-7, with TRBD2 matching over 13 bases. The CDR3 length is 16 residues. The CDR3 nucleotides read TGTGCCAGCAGTCCGTGGACTAGCGGGAGAATCAGCGAGCATTACTTC. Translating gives CASSPWTSGRISEHYF.

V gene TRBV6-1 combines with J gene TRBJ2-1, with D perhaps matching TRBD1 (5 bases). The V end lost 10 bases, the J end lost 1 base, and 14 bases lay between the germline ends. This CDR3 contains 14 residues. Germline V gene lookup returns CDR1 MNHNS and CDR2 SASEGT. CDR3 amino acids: CAIRDRASYNEQFF. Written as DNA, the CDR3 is TGTGCCATCAGGGATAGGGCGTCCTACAATGAGCAGTTCTTC.

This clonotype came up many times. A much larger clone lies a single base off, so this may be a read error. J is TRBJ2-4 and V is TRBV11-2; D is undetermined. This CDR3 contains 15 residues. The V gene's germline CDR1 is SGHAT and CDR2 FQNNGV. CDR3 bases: TGTGTCAGCACCACTTCGGCGGTAGCCAAAAACATTCAGTACTTC. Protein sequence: CVSTTSAVAKNIQYF.

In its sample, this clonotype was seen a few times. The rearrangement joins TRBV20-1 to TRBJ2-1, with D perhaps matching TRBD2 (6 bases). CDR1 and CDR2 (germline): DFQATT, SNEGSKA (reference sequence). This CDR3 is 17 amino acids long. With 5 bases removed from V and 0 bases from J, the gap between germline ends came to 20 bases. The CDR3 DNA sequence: TGCAGTGCTTTGAGACCGGGACTTCGTAGCTCCTACAATGAGCAGTTCTTC. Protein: CSALRPGLRSSYNEQFF.

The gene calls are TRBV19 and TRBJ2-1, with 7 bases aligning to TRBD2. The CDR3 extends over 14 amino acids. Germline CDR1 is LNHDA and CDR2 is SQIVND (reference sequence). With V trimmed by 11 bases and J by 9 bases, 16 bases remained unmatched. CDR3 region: CASTTGTKRCEQFF. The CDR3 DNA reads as TGTGCCTCTACCACCGGGACTAAACGCTGTGAGCAGTTCTTC.

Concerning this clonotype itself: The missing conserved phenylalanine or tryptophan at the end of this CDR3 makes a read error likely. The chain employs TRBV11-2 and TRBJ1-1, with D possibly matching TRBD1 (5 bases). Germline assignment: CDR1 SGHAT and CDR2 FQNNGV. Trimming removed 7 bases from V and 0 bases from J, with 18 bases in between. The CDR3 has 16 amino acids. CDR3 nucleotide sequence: TGTGCCAGCAACCCATCCAGGGAGTTCGTGAACACTGAAGCTTTCCTT. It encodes CASNPSREFVNTEAFL.

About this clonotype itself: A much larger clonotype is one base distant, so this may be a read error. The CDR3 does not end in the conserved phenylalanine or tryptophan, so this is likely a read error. CDR3 sequence reads: CASVRGGSTDTQYS. Here the CDR3 DNA reads TGCGCCAGCGTGAGAGGGGGAAGCACAGATACGCAGTATTCT. The chain links TRBV5-1 to TRBJ2-3, with a weak D call TRBD1 (6 bases). The CDR3 loop spans 14 amino acids. CDR1 and CDR2 (germline): SGHRS, YFSETQ. Trimming removed 7 bases at V and 0 bases at J, with 12 bases between.

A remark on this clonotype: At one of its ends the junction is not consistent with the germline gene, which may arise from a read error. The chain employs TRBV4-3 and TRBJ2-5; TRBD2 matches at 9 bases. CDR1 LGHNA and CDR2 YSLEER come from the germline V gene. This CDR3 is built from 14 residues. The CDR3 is CASIQLLSGSGQYF. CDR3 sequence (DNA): TGTGCCAGCATCCAACTCCTTAGCGGGAGTGGGCAGTACTTC.

CDR3 nucleotides: TGTGCCAGCGCGGCGGGAGTGGAGACCCAGTACTTC. It yields the protein CASAAGVETQYF. The chain recombines TRBV2 with TRBJ2-5; 7 bases align to TRBD2. The CDR3 contains 12 residues. In germline, CDR1 is SNHLY, CDR2 FYNNEI. Trimming removed 8 bases from V and 5 bases from J; junction bases left unmatched: 5.

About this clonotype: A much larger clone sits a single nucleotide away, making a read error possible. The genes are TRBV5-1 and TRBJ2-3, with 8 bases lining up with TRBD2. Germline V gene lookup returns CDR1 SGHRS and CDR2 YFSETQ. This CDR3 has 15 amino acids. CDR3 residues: CTSSCVAGSTDTQYF. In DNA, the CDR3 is TGCACCAGCAGCTGTGTAGCGGGGAGCACAGATACGCAGTATTTT.

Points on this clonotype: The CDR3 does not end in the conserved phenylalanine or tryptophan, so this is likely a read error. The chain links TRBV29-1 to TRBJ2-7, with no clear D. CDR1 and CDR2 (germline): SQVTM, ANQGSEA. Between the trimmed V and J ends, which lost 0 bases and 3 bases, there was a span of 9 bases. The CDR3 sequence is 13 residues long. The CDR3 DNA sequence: TGCAGCGTTGAAGATTGGAGTGGCTACGAGCAGTACCTC. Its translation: CSVEDWSGYEQYL.

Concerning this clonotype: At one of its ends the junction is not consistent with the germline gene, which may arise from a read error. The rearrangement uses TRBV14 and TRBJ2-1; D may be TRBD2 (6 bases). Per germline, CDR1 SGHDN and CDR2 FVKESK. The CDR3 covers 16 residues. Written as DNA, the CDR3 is TGTGCAAGCAGTGCCGTAGCGGAATGGGTAAACAACGAGCAGTTCTTC. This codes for CASSAVAEWVNNEQFF.

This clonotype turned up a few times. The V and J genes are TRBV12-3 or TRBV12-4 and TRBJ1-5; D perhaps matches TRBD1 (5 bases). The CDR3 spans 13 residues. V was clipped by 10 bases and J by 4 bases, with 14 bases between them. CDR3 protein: CATARGGNQPQHF. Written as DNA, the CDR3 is TGTGCCACCGCACGGGGGGGAAATCAGCCCCAGCATTTT.